This TCR beta chain was recorded in a study of blood T cell repertoires in COVID-19. This clone came up a few times. Study processing details: Nucleated cell number was recorded as an estimate derived from reference gene primer amplification. TCRdb's table, derived via immunoSEQ multiplex PCR, lists solely in-frame clones and lacks some. V, J and clone size are taken as reported in that table, and D and trimming were inferred from the DNA itself. The repertoire holds roughly 350,000 clones, about 89% seen once, with less than 11% in the top ten. J lost 1 base, V lost 3 bases, and 6 bases had no gene match. Per germline, CDR1 SGDLS and CDR2 YYNGEE. This CDR3 contains 16 residues.

This TCR derives from a woman in her 30s with COVID-19, enrolled during active disease. The chain joins TRBV9 to TRBJ2-5, with 10 bases aligning to TRBD2. The sequenced sample consisted of peripheral blood. The CDR3 DNA sequence: TGTGCCAGCAGCGAGGGGACTAGCGCGTTCCAAGAGACCCAGTACTTC. Its translation: CASSEGTSAFQETQYF.